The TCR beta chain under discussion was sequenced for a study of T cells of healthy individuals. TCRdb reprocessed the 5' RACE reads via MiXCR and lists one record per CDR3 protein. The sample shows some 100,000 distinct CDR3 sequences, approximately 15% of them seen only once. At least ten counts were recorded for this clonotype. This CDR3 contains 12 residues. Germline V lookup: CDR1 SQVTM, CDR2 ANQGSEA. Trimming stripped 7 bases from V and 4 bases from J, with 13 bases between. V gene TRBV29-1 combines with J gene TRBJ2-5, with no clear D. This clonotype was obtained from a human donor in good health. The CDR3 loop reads CSAWADGETQYF. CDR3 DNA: TGCAGCGCCTGGGCAGATGGAGAGACCCAGTACTTC.